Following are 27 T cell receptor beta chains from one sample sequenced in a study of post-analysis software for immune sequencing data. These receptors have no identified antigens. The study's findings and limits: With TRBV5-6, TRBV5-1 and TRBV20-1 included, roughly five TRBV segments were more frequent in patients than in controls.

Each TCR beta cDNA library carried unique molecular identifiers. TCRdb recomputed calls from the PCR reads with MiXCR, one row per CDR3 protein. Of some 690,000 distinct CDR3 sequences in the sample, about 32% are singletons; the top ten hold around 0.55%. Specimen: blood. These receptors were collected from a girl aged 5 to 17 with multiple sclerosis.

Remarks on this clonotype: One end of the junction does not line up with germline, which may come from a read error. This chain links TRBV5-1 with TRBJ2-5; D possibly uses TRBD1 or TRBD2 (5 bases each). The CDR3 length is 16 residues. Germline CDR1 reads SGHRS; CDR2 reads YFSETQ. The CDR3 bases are TGCGCCTGCAGCCCCTCCGGGGCGGCCTTCGTAAAGACCCAGTACTTC. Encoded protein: CACSPSGAAFVKTQYF.

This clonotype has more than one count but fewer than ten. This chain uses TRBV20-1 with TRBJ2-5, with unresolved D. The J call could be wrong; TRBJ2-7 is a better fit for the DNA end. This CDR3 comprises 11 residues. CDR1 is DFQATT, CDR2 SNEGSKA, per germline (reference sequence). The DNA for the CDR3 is TGCAGTGCTAGAGGGACGTTCGAGCAGTACTTC. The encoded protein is CSARGTFEQYF.

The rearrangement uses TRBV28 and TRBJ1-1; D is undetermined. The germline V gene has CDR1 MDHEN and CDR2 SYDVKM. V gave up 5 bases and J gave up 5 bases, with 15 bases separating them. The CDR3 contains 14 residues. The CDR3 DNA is TGTGCCAGCAGTCAGAACCTGGCGCGAACTGAAGCTTTCTTT. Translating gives CASSQNLARTEAFF.

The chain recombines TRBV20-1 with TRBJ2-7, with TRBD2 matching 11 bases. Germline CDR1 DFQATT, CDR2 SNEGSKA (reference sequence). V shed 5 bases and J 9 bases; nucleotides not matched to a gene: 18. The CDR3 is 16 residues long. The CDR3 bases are TGCAGTGCTGAACTTTTTTCCACTAGCGGGAGTGACGGGCAGTACTTC. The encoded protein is CSAELFSTSGSDGQYF.

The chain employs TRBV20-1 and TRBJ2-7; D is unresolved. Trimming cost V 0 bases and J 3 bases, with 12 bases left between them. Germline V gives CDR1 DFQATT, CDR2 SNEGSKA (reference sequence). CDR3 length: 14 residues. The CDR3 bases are TGCAGTGCTAGAGATATTAGCCGCGGCTACGAGCAGTACTTC. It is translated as CSARDISRGYEQYF.

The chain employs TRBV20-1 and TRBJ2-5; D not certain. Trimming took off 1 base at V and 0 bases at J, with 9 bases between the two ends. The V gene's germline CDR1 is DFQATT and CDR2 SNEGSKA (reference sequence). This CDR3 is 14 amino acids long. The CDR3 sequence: CSARVFSYQETQYF. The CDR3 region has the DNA TGCAGTGCTAGAGTTTTCAGCTACCAAGAGACCCAGTACTTC.

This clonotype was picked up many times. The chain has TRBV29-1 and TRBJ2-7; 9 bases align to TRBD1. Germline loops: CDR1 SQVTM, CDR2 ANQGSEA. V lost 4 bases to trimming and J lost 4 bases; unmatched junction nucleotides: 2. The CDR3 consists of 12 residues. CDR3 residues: CSVGDRDYEQYF. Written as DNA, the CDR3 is TGCAGCGTTGGGGACAGGGATTACGAGCAGTACTTC.

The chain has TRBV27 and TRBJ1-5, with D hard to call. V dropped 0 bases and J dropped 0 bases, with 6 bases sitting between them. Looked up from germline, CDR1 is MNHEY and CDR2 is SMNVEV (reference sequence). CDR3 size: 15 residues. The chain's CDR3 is CASSLSGGSNQPQHF. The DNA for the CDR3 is TGTGCCAGCAGTTTATCCGGAGGTAGCAATCAGCCCCAGCATTTT.

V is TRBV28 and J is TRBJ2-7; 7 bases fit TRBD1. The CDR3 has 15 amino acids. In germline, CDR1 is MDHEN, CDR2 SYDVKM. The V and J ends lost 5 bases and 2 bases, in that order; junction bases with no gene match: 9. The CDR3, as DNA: TGTGCCAGCAGTCTACCGACAGGGTCAACCTACGAGCAGTACTTC. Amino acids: CASSLPTGSTYEQYF.

As DNA, the CDR3 is TGCAGTGCTCTGTGGACAGCAAATGAGCAGTTCTTC. Protein product: CSALWTANEQFF. V is TRBV20-1 and J is TRBJ2-1, with D perhaps matching TRBD1 (6 bases). V lost 5 bases and J lost 7, with 12 bases in between. The CDR3 contains 12 residues. CDR1 is DFQATT, CDR2 SNEGSKA, per germline (reference sequence).

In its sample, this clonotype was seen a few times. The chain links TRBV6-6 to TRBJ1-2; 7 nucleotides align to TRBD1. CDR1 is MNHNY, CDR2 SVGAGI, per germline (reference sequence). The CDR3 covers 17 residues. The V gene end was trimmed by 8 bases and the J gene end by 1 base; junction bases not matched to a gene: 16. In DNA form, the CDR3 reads TGTGCCAGCGCTACGAGGGGGCTCCGCATTAATAACTATGGCTACACCTTC. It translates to CASATRGLRINNYGYTF.

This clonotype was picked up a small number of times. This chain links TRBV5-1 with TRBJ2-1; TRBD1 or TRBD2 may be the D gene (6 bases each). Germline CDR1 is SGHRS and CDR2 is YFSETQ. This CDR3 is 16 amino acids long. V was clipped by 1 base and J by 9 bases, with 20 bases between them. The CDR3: CASSLKGGKLAGEQFF. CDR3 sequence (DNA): TGCGCCAGCAGCTTGAAGGGGGGTAAACTAGCTGGTGAGCAGTTCTTC.

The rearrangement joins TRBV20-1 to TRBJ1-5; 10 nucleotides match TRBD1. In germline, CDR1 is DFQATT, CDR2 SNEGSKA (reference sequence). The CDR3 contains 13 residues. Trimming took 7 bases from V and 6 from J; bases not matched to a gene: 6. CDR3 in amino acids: CSVGTGDSQPQHF. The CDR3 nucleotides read TGCAGTGTGGGGACAGGGGACTCTCAGCCCCAGCATTTT.

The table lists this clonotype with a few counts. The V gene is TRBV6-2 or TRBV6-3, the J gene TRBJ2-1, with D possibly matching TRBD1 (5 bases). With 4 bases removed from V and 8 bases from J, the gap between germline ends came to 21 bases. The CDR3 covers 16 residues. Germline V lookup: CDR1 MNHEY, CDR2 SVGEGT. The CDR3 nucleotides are TGTGCCAGCAGTTGGGGTTGGACACACAGTGGGGATGAGCAGTTCTTC. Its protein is CASSWGWTHSGDEQFF.

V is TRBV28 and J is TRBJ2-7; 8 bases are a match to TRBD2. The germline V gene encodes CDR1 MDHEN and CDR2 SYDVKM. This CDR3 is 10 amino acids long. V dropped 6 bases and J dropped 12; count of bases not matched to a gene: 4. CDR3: CASRQRGLYF. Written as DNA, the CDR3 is TGTGCCAGCAGGCAGCGGGGGTTGTACTTC.

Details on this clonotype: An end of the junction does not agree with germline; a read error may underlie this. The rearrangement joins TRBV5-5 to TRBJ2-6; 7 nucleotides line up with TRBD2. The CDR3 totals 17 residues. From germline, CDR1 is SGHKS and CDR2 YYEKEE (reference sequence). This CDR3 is CASSSGLRPSGANALTF. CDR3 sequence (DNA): TGTGCCAGCAGCTCGGGACTAAGGCCCTCTGGCGCCAACGCCCTGACTTTC. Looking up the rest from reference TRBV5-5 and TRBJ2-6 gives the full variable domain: DAGVTQSPTHLIKTRGQQVTLRCSPISGHKSVSWYQQVLGQGPQFIFQYYEKEERGRGNFPDRFSARQFPNYSSELNVNALLLGDSALYLCASSSGLRPSGANALTFGAGSRLTVL.

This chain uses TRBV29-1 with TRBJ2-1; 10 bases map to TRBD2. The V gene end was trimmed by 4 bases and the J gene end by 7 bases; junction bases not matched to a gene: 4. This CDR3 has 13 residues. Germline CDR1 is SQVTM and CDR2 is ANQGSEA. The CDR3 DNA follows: TGCAGCGTTGGGACTAGCGGTTGGAATGAGCAGTTCTTC. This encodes CSVGTSGWNEQFF.

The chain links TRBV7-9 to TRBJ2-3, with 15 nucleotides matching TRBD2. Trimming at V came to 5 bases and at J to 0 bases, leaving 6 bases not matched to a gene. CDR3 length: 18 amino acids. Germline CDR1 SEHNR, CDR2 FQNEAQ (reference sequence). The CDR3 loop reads CASSDTGLAGGSTDTQYF. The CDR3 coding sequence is TGTGCCAGCAGCGACACGGGACTAGCGGGGGGAAGCACAGATACGCAGTATTTT.

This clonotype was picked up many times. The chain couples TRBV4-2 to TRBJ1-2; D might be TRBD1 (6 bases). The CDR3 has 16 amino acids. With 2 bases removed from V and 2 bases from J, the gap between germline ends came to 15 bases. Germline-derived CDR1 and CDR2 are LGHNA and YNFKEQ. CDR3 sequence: CASSQWRVQGNYGYTF. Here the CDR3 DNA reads TGTGCCAGCAGCCAATGGAGGGTTCAGGGGAACTATGGCTACACCTTC.

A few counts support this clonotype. The CDR3 loop is CASAEGVLYEQYF. The CDR3, as DNA: TGTGCCAGCGCCGAAGGGGTTCTTTACGAGCAGTACTTC. The chain is built from TRBV7-2 and TRBJ2-7; tentatively, D is TRBD1 (5 bases). The germline V and J ends were trimmed by 8 bases and 4 bases, with 15 bases remaining between them. This CDR3 comprises 13 residues. Germline loops: CDR1 SGHTA, CDR2 FQGNSA. Full variable domain (remainder filled in from reference TRBV7-2 and TRBJ2-7): GAGVSQSPSNKVTEKGKDVELRCDPISGHTALYWYRQSLGQGLEFLIYFQGNSAPDKSGLPSDRFSAERTGGSVSTLTIQRTQQEDSAVYLCASAEGVLYEQYFGPGTRLTVT.

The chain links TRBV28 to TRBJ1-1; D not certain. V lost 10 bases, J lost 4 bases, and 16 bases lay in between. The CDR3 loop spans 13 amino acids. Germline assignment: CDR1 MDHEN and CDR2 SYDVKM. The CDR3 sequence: CATSRPDTTEAFF. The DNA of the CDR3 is TGTGCCACCTCTCGACCGGATACCACTGAAGCTTTCTTT.

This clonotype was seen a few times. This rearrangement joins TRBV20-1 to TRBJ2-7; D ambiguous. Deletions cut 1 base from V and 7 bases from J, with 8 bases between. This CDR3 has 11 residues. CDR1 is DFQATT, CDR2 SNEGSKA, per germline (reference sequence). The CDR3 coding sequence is TGCAGTGCTAGAGTGTTACGAGAGCAGTACTTC. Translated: CSARVLREQYF.

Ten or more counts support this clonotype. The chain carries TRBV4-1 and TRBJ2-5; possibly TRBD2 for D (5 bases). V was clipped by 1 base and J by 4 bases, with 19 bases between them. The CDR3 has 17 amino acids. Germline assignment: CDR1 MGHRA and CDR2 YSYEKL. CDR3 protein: CASSQVIGGWQSETQYF. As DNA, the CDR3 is TGCGCCAGCAGCCAAGTTATAGGAGGATGGCAGTCAGAGACCCAGTACTTC.

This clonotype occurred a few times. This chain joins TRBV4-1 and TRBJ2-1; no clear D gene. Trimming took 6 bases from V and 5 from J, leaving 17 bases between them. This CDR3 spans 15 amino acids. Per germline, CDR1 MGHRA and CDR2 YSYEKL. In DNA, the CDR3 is TGCGCCAGCAGGGGCTTAGGAATCGAAAACAATGAGCAGTTCTTC. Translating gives CASRGLGIENNEQFF.

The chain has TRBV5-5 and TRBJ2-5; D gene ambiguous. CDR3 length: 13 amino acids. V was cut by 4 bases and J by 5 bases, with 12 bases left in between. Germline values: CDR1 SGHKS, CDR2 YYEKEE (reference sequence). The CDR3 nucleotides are TGTGCCAGCAGCGCGGTCATGAGGGAGACCCAGTACTTC. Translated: CASSAVMRETQYF.

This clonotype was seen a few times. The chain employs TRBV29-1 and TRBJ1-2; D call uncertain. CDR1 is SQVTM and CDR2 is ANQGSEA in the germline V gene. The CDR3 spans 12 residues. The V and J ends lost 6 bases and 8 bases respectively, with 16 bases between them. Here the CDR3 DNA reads TGCAGCGTAGACTTACACCAGGTCGGCTACACCTTC. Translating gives CSVDLHQVGYTF. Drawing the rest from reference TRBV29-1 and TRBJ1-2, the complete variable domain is SAVISQKPSRDICQRGTSLTIQCQVDSQVTMMFWYRQQPGQSLTLIATANQGSEATYESGFVIDKFPISRPNLTFSTLTVSNMSPEDSSIYLCSVDLHQVGYTFGSGTRLTVV.

For the CDR3, the DNA is TGCGCCAGCAGCTTGGTTTTCGGCAGGGAAGTCGAGCAGTACTTC. The encoded protein is CASSLVFGREVEQYF. The V gene is TRBV5-1, the J gene TRBJ2-7; perhaps TRBD1 as D (5 bases). The CDR3 has 15 residues. CDR1 and CDR2 from the germline V gene are SGHRS and YFSETQ. Between the trimmed V and J ends, which lost 0 bases and 6 bases, there was a span of 16 bases.